This TCR beta chain was retrieved from a study of blood T cell repertoires in COVID-19. Study background: Samples of COVID-19 (acute and convalescent) were obtained from the United States, Italy and Spain. Sample material is recorded as cDNA or gDNA derived from T cells, B-cell-depleted T cells, or PBMCs.

One Seattle source followed patients from active infection through their disease course. Methods used by the authors: Amplification of reference gene primers was used by the study to estimate nucleated cell counts. Here immunoSEQ multiplex PCR was the method, and the copy in TCRdb shows in-frame clones only, minus some. The V and J calls and clone size come from that table; D and trimming were worked out from the DNA. The table lists about 170,000 clones, roughly 80% of them singletons, with roughly 14% in the top ten. Trimming stripped 5 bases from V and 4 bases from J, with 23 bases between. The germline V gene has CDR1 SGHVS and CDR2 FQNEAQ. CDR3 length equals 17 residues.

Sequencing was carried out using peripheral blood. This TCR was sampled from a woman between 65 and 79 years old with COVID-19, enrolled during active disease. The chain links TRBV7-8 to TRBJ1-1, with a weak D call TRBD1 (5 bases). The chain's CDR3 is CASSTLITGGVGTEAFF. The CDR3 DNA reads as TGTGCCAGCAGCACGCTAATCACGGGGGGGGTTGGCACTGAAGCTTTCTTT.